This TCR beta chain was identified in a study of cytomegalovirus exposure and HLA in healthy donors. PCR amplification relied on 60 Vbeta primers (plus 13 Jbeta primers). Using immunoSEQ multiplex PCR, the repertoire was profiled, and TCRdb retains in-frame clones only, with some absent. The table lists approximately 170,000 clones, over 75% of them singletons. Germline-derived CDR1 and CDR2 are SNHLY and FYNNEI. V lost 1 base, J lost 4 bases, and 11 bases lay in between. This CDR3 contains 15 residues. Study observations and caveats: Indistinguishable V segments, including TRBV6-2 and TRBV6-3, were excluded. Cytomegalovirus status was reportedly diagnosed by the classifier with high specificity and sensitivity.

In the case of this clone: Its cognate antigen is unknown.

Each donor was nominally healthy when sampled (though unrecorded immune exposures were likely). The specimen was PBMCs. The rearrangement uses TRBV2 and TRBJ1-3; possibly TRBD1 for D (5 bases). This clonotype was sampled from a man aged 50-59 years in good health and CMV-seropositive. CDR3 residues: CASSEVQGPGNTIYF. The DNA of the CDR3 is TGTGCCAGCAGTGAAGTGCAGGGCCCCGGAAACACCATATATTTT.